One and the same sample provided the 2 T cell receptor beta chains below, sequenced in a study of T cell clonality in common variable immunodeficiency. General study findings and limits: Reportedly, TCR beta sequences from common variable immunodeficiency showed fewer deletions and N-nucleotide insertions.

The table came from immunoSEQ multiplex PCR; TCRdb's copy has only in-frame clones and leaves some out. The sample contains 25,000 to 30,000 clones, none of them singletons. These receptors are not linked to any known antigen. The sample consisted of peripheral blood mononuclear cells. These receptors all come from a human donor with common variable immunodeficiency.

This clone has just a few counts. The read finishes 3 residues shy of the CDR3 end, and the germline J gene is used to complete it. The gene calls are TRBV6-1 and TRBJ2-5; 11 nucleotides line up with TRBD1. Germline V gives CDR1 MNHNS, CDR2 SASEGT. The CDR3 sequence is 15 residues long. The V segment lost 4 bases and the J segment 3 bases; nucleotides outside the gene matches: 4. The CDR3 protein is CASSAPGQGEETQYF. CDR3 bases read: TGTGCCAGCAGTGCGCCGGGACAGGGGGAAGAGACC.

For this clone: Read coverage stops 3 residues before the CDR3 terminus; the germline J gene supplies the remainder. The chain couples TRBV7-6 to TRBJ1-6; perhaps TRBD1 as D (6 bases). V was shortened by 0 bases and J by 0 bases, with 6 bases between the two germline ends. The length of the CDR3 is 16 residues. Germline V CDR1 and CDR2: SGHVS, FNYEAQ. CDR3 loop: CASSLAGASYNSPLHF. CDR3 DNA (partial): TGTGCCAGCAGCTTAGCGGGGGCCTCCTATAATTCACCC.